The clone carrying this T cell receptor beta chain has a handful of counts. Its antigen is undetermined. Patients with a history of autoimmune disease or on systemic immunosuppression were excluded. Sampling of blood occurred at baseline, cycle 4 day 1, and cycle 7 day 1. This record comes from a study of OX40 agonist ivuxolimab in advanced cancers. The study's findings and limits: Low normalized clonal expansion also occurred in some nonresponding patients. Patients who responded partially at 0.1-3.0 mg/kg showed clonal expansion ranking among the lowest.

Only in-frame clones appear in the TCRdb table, and some are missing; sequencing was by immunoSEQ multiplex PCR. This sample has about 6,300 clones, with approximately 63% found just once. Germline V CDR1 and CDR2: SEHNR, FQNEAQ (reference sequence). V gave up 5 bases and J gave up 2 bases, with 15 bases separating them. This CDR3 region has 16 residues. Sequencing was performed on CD4+ or CD8+ T cells sorted from blood, taken in a trial of the OX40 agonist ivuxolimab. This receptor was obtained from an adult with an advanced solid tumor such as melanoma, head and neck, liver or kidney cancer. This chain links TRBV7-9 with TRBJ1-4; no clear D gene. The CDR3 DNA sequence: TGTGCCAGCAGCCCCGGGGTTTTTGGCACTAATGAAAAACTGTTTTTT. Protein sequence: CASSPGVFGTNEKLFF.